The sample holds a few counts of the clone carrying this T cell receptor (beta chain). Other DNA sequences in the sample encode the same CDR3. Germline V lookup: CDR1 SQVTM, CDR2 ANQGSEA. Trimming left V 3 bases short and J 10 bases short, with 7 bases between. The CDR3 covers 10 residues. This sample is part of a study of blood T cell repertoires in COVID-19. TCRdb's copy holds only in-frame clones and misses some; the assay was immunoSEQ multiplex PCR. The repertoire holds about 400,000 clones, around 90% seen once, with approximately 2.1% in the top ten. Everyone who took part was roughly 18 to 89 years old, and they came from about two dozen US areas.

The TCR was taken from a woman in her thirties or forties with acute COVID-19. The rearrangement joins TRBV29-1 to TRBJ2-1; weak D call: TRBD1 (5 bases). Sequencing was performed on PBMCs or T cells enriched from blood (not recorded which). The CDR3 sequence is CSVDRVEQFF. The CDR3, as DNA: TGCAGCGTTGACAGGGTCGAGCAGTTCTTC.